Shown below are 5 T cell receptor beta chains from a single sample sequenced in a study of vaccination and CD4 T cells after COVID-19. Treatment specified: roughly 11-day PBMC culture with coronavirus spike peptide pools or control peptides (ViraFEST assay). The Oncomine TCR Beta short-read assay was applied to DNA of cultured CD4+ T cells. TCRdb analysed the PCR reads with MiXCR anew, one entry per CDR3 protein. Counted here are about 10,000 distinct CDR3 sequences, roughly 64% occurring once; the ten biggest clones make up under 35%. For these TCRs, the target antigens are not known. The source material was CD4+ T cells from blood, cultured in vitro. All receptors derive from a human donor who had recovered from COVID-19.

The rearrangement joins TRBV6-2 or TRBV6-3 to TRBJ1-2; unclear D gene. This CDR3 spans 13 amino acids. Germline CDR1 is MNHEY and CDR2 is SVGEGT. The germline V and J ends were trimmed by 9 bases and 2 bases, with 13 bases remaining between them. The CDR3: CASTGPKNYGYTF. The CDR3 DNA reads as TGTGCCAGTACGGGCCCTAAAAACTATGGCTACACCTTC.

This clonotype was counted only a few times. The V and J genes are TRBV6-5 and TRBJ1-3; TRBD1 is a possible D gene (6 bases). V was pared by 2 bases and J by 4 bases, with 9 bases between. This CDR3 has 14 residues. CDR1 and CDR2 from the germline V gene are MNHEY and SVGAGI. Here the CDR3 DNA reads TGTGCCAGCAGTTACGGACAGTCCGGAAACACCATATATTTT. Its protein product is CASSYGQSGNTIYF.

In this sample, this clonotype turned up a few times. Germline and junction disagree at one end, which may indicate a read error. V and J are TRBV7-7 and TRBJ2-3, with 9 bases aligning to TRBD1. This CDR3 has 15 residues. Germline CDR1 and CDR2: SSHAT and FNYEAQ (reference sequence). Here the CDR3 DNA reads TGTGCTAGCAGCCCGGGACAGGGTGCCACAGATACGCAGTATTTT. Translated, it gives CASSPGQGATDTQYF.

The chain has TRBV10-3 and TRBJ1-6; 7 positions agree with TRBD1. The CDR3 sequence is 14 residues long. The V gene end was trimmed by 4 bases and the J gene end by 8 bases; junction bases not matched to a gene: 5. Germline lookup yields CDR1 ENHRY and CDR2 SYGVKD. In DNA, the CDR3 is TGTGCCATCAGTGGCCGGGACAGTTATTCACCCCTCCACTTT. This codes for CAISGRDSYSPLHF.

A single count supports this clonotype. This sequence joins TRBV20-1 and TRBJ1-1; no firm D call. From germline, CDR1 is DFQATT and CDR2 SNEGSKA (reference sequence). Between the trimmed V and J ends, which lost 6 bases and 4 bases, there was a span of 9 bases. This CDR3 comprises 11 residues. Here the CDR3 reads CSAPLGTEAFF. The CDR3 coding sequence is TGCAGTGCACCCCTGGGCACTGAAGCTTTCTTT.